The sequence of this T cell receptor (beta chain) was determined in a study of CD8 T cells in ankylosing spondylitis. In the case of this clonotype: As yet, its antigen is unknown.

Study-wide points: Relatively rare in peripheral blood, disease-linked clones were also CD8+. Enrichment of disease-linked clones was reportedly significant in matched ankylosing spondylitis synovial fluid. Before this, some motif variants had been reported in reactive arthritis synovial fluid and blood. Characteristic, it appeared, of ankylosing spondylitis blood was a TCR beta motif of roughly eight highly homologous variants.

TCRdb called the 5' RACE reads again in MiXCR, with one record for every CDR3 protein. The sample lists 230,000 or so distinct CDR3 sequences; 20% to 30% were seen once. The germline V gene encodes CDR1 SQVTM and CDR2 ANQGSEA. This CDR3 is built from 15 residues. Germline trimming cut 6 bases from V and 1 base from J; bases unmatched to any gene: 11. Material: blood, either unsorted or a sorted T cell fraction (not recorded which). The receptor comes from a male donor with ankylosing spondylitis or in good health (not recorded which). J is TRBJ1-1 and V is TRBV29-1; 7 bases fit TRBD1. The CDR3 DNA sequence: TGCAGCGTAATGACAGGGCTGGGTGGGAACACTGAAGCTTTCTTT. The encoded protein is CSVMTGLGGNTEAFF. Drawing the rest from reference TRBV29-1 and TRBJ1-1, the complete variable domain is SAVISQKPSRDICQRGTSLTIQCQVDSQVTMMFWYRQQPGQSLTLIATANQGSEATYESGFVIDKFPISRPNLTFSTLTVSNMSPEDSSIYLCSVMTGLGGNTEAFFGQGTRLTVV.